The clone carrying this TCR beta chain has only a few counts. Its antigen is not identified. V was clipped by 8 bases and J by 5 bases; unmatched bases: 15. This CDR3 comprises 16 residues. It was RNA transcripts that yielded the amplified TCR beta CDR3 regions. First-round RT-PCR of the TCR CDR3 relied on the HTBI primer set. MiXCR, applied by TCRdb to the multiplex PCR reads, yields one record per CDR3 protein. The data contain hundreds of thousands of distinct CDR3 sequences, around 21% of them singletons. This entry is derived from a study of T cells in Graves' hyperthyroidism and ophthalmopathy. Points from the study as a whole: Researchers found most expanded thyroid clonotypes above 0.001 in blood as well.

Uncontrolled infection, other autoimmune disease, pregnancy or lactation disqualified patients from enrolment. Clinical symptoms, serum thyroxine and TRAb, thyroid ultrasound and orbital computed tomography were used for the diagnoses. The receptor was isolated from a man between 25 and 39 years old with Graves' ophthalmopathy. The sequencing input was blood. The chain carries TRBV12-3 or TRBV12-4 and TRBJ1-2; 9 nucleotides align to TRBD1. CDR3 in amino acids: CASGSPGQGLSYGYTF. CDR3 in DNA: TGTGCCAGCGGGTCCCCGGGACAGGGACTTTCATATGGCTACACCTTC.